Here is one T cell receptor beta chain with its context. Antigen specificity is unknown. Version v3.0 of the immunoSEQ assay ran at survey level. TCRdb keeps only in-frame clones here, not all; method: immunoSEQ multiplex PCR. The sample holds tens of thousands of clones, more than 65% seen once. V lost 4 bases, J lost 4 bases, and 7 bases stayed unmatched. CDR3 size: 15 residues. Per the germline V gene, CDR1 is LNHDA and CDR2 is SQIVND (reference sequence). The sample belongs to a study of long-term antiretroviral therapy in people with HIV. Study summary: When the earliest samples were collected, ART was typically delayed until CD4 counts fell. Study-wide points: Repertoire composition at all time points was dominated by clones that had expanded before ART.

This chain uses TRBV19 with TRBJ2-3; 8 nucleotides agree with TRBD2. The input for sequencing was unsorted PBMCs, taken 1.1 years before starting antiretroviral therapy. The sequence came from a woman in her twenties or thirties with HIV. CDR3 coding DNA: TGTGCCAGTAGTACTACTAGCGGATTCCCAGATACGCAGTATTTT. Residues: CASSTTSGFPDTQYF.